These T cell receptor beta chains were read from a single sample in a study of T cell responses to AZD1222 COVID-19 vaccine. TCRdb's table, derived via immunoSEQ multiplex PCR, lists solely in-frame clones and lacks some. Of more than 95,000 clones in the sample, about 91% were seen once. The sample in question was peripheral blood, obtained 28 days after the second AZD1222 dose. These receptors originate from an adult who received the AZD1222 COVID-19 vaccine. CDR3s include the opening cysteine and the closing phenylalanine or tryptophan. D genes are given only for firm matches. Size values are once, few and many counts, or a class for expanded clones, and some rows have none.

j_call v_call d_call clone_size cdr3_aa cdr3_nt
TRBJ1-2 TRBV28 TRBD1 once CASTPRDRGYYGYTF TGTGCCAGCACCCCTCGGGACAGGGGGTACTATGGCTACACCTTC
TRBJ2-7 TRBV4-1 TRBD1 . CASSQPGQGYEQYF TGCGCCAGCAGCCAGCCGGGACAGGGCTACGAGCAGTACTTC
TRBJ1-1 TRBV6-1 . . CASSEMLGKNTEAFF TGTGCCAGCAGTGAGATGTTGGGGAAGAACACTGAAGCTTTCTTT
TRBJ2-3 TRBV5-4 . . CASSSRTGSLDTQYF TGTGCCAGCAGCTCCCGGACCGGGAGCCTGGATACGCAGTATTTT
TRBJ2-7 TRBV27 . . CASSFGGGQQYF TGTGCCAGCAGTTTCGGCGGGGGCCAGCAGTACTTC
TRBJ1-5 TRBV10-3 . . CAISDVWRPQHF TGTGCCATCAGCGACGTATGGCGGCCCCAGCATTTT
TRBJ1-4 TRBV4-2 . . CASSQDRGSNEKLFF TGTGCCAGCAGCCAAGATAGGGGTTCTAATGAAAAACTGTTTTTT
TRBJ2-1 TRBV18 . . CASSPNLGEVNEQFF TGTGCCAGCTCACCGAACCTGGGAGAGGTCAATGAGCAGTTCTTC
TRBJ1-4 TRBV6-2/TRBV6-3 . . CASSSPGQGDEKLFF TGTGCCAGCAGTTCGCCGGGGCAAGGGGATGAAAAACTGTTTTTT
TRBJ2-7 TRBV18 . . CASSPGQGYYYEQYF TGTGCCAGCTCACCGGGGCAGGGGTATTACTACGAGCAGTACTTC
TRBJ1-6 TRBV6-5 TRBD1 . CASSYSRQGWDSPLHF TGTGCCAGCAGTTACTCGAGACAGGGTTGGGATTCACCCCTCCACTTT
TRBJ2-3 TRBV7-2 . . CASSLPYYRTDTQYF TGTGCCAGCAGCTTACCCTACTACCGCACAGATACGCAGTATTTT
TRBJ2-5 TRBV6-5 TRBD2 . CASTRTSGRETQYF TGTGCCAGCACCCGGACTAGCGGGAGGGAGACCCAGTACTTC
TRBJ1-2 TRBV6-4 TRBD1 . CASSVSGDSGYTF TGTGCCAGCAGTGTATCGGGGGACAGCGGCTACACCTTC
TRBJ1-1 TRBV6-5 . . CASSAGLHNTEAFF TGTGCCAGCAGCGCCGGGCTCCATAACACTGAAGCTTTCTTT
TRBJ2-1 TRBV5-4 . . CASSLGANVHFSSYNEQFF TGTGCCAGCAGCTTGGGAGCGAACGTCCACTTCAGCTCCTACAATGAGCAGTTCTTC
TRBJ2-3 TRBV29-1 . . CSVEEQVSTDTQYF TGCAGCGTTGAAGAACAGGTTAGCACAGATACGCAGTATTTT
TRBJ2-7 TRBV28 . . CASRTASGYEQYF TGTGCCAGCAGGACGGCCTCGGGATACGAGCAGTACTTC
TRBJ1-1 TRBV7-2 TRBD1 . CASSVQGDTEAFF TGTGCCAGCAGCGTACAGGGGGACACTGAAGCTTTCTTT
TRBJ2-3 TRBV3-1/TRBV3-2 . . CASSQGVGSTDTQYF TGTGCCAGCAGCCAGGGGGTGGGCAGCACAGATACGCAGTATTTT
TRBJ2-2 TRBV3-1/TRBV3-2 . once CASKYQVGGFGELFF TGTGCCAGCAAGTATCAGGTGGGAGGTTTCGGGGAGCTGTTTTTT
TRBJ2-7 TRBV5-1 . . CASSLVQGPQYEQYF TGCGCCAGCAGCTTGGTTCAGGGACCTCAATACGAGCAGTACTTC
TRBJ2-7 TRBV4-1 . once CASSQGFASDYEQYF TGCGCCAGCAGCCAAGGTTTCGCTAGCGACTACGAGCAGTACTTC